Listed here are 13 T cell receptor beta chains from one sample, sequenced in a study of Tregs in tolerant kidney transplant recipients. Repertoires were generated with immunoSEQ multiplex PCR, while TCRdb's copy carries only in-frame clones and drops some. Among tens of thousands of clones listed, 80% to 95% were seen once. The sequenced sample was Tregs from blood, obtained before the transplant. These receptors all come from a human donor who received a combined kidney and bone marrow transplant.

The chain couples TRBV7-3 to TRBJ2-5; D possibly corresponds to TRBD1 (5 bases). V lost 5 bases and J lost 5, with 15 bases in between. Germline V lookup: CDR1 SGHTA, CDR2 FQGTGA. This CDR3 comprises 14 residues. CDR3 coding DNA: TGTGCCAGCAGCGGACAAGGGCTTGGGGAGACCCAGTACTTC. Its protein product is CASSGQGLGETQYF.

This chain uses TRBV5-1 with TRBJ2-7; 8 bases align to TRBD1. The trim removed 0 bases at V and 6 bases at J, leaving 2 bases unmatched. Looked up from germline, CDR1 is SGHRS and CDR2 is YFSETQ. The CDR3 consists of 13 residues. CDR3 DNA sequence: TGCGCCAGCAGCTTGGTACAGGGGGGCGAGCAGTACTTC. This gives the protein CASSLVQGGEQYF.

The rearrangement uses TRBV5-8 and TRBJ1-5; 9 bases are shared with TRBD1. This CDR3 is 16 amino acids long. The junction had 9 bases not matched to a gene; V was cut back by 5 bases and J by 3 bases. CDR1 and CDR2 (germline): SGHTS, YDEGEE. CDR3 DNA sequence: TGTGCCAGCAGGGGCCGGACAGGGGACTACAATCAGCCCCAGCATTTT. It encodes CASRGRTGDYNQPQHF.

CDR3 bases: TGTGCCAGCAGTTTTTATGGGGAAGAGACCCAGTACTTC. Translating gives CASSFYGEETQYF. This sequence joins TRBV27 and TRBJ2-5; D is unresolved. This CDR3 comprises 13 residues. CDR1 and CDR2 from the germline V gene are MNHEY and SMNVEV (reference sequence). The germline V and J ends were trimmed by 3 bases and 3 bases, with 8 bases remaining between them.

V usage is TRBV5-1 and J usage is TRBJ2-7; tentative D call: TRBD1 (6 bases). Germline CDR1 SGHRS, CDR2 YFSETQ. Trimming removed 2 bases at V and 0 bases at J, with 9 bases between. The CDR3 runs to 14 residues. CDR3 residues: CASSLGGSSYEQYF. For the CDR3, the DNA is TGCGCCAGCAGCTTAGGGGGTAGCTCCTACGAGCAGTACTTC. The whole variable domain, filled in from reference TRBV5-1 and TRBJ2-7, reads KAGVTQTPRYLIKTRGQQVTLSCSPISGHRSVSWYQQTPGQGLQFLFEYFSETQRNKGNFPGRFSGRQFSNSRSEMNVSTLELGDSALYLCASSLGGSSYEQYFGPGTRLTVT.

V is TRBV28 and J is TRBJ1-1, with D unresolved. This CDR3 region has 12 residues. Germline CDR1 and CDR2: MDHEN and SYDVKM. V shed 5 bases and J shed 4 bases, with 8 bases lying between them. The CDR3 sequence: CASSTPTTEAFF. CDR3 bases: TGTGCCAGCAGTACCCCTACCACTGAAGCTTTCTTT.

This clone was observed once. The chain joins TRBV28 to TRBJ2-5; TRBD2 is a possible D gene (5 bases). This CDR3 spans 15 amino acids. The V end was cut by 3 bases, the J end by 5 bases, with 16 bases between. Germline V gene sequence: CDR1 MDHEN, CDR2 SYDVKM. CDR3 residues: CASSLKDSPWETQYF. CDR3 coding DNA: TGTGCCAGCAGTTTGAAGGACTCGCCGTGGGAGACCCAGTACTTC. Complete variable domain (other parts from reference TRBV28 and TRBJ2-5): DVKVTQSSRYLVKRTGEKVFLECVQDMDHENMFWYRQDPGLGLRLIYFSYDVKMKEKGDIPEGYSVSREKKERFSLILESASTNQTSMYLCASSLKDSPWETQYFGPGTRLLVL.

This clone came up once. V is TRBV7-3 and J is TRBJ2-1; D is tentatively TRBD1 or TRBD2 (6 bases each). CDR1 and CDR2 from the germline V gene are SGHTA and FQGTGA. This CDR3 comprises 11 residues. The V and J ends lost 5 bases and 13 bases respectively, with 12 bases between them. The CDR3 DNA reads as TGTGCCAGCAGCCTGGGGGGCACACAGTTCTTC. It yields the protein CASSLGGTQFF.

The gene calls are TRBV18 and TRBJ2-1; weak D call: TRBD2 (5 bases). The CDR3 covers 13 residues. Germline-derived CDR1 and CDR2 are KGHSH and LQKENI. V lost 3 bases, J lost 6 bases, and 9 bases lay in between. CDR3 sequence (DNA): TGTGCCAGCTCACCGGGTAGCGTCAATGAGCAGTTCTTC. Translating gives CASSPGSVNEQFF.

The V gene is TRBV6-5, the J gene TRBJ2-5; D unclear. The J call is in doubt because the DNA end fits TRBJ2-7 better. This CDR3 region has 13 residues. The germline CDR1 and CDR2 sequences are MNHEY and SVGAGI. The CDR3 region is CASSPNGLYEQYF. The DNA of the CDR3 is TGTGCCAGCAGTCCCAACGGGCTCTACGAGCAGTACTTC.

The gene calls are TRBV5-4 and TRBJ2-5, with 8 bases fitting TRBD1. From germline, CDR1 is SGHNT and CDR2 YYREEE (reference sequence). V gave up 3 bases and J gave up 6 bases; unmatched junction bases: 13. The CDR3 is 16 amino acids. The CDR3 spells CASSSNHQTGEKTQYF. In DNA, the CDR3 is TGTGCCAGCAGCTCCAACCACCAGACAGGGGAGAAGACCCAGTACTTC.

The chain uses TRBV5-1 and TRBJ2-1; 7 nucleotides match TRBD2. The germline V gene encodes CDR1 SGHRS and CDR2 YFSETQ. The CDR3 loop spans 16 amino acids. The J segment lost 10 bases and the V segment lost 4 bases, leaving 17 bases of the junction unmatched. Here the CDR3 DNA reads TGCGCCAGCAGCCACGCTACGGGGGAGGGCCTTAAGGAGCAGTTCTTC. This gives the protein CASSHATGEGLKEQFF.

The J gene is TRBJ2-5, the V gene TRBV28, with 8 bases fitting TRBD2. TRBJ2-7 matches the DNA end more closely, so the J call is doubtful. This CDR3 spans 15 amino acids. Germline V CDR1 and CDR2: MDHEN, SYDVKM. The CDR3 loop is CASSSSGTSSHEQYF. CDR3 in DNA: TGTGCCAGCAGTTCTTCAGGGACTAGTTCTCACGAGCAGTACTTC.